The 15 T cell receptor beta chains in this list originate from one sample, sequenced in a study of early T cells in non-severe SARS-CoV-2 infection. TCRdb independently ran MiXCR on the 5' RACE reads; one entry per CDR3 protein. The table has tens of thousands of distinct CDR3 sequences, just over 20% seen once. This material consisted of whole blood, taken at baseline. The receptors come from an adult who was a healthcare worker with PCR-confirmed SARS-CoV-2 infection or an uninfected control (not recorded which).

This clonotype occurred many times. The rearrangement joins TRBV24-1 to TRBJ2-1; perhaps TRBD2 as D (6 bases). The CDR3 totals 14 residues. The V gene's germline CDR1 is KGHDR and CDR2 SFDVKD. Trimming removed 4 bases from V and 0 bases from J, with 6 bases in between. The CDR3 spells CATSEGGSYNEQFF. The CDR3 bases are TGTGCCACCAGTGAGGGGGGCTCCTACAATGAGCAGTTCTTC.

The rearrangement uses TRBV7-2 and TRBJ1-1; D is perhaps TRBD1 (5 bases). CDR3 length: 14 amino acids. Trimming stripped 3 bases from V and 4 bases from J, with 12 bases between. Per the germline V gene, CDR1 is SGHTA and CDR2 is FQGNSA. The CDR3 sequence is CASSFQGQFTEAFF. The CDR3 nucleotides are TGTGCCAGCAGCTTCCAGGGCCAATTCACTGAAGCTTTCTTT.

The chain carries TRBV12-3 or TRBV12-4 and TRBJ2-7; maybe TRBD1 (6 bases). The CDR3 contains 15 residues. V was clipped by 5 bases and J by 6 bases, with 20 bases between them. In DNA form, the CDR3 reads TGTGCCAGCAGTCCAAGGGCAGGGGATGGACGCGAGCAGTACTTC. Translated: CASSPRAGDGREQYF.

The chain employs TRBV2 and TRBJ2-3, with a possible D match to TRBD2 (5 bases). The CDR3 has 14 residues. Trimming took off 4 bases at V and 0 bases at J, with 8 bases between the two ends. From germline, CDR1 is SNHLY and CDR2 FYNNEI. CDR3 residues: CASSALASTDTQYF. The DNA of the CDR3 is TGTGCCAGCAGTGCTCTAGCCAGCACAGATACGCAGTATTTT.

Turning to this clonotype: It is likely a read error: a sequence one base away is far more abundant. This sequence joins TRBV10-3 and TRBJ2-3; no clear D. The CDR3 has 11 amino acids. V shed 3 bases and J shed 2 bases, with 0 bases lying between them. Germline-derived CDR1 and CDR2 are ENHRY and SYGVKD. CDR3 sequence (DNA): TGTGCCATCAGTGACACAGATACGCAGTATTTT. The encoded protein is CAISDTDTQYF.

This clonotype was counted only a few times. The chain couples TRBV4-1 to TRBJ2-7; 9 nucleotides line up with TRBD2. In germline, CDR1 is MGHRA, CDR2 YSYEKL. The V gene end was trimmed by 1 base and the J gene end by 6 bases; junction bases not matched to a gene: 7. The CDR3 is made up of 15 amino acids. CDR3 nucleotides: TGCGCCAGCAGCCAAGTAGGGCGGGGGGGCCGCGAGCAGTACTTC. Residues: CASSQVGRGGREQYF.

At least ten counts were recorded for this clonotype. An end of the junction differs from the germline gene, which may be a read error. The chain has TRBV2 and TRBJ1-5; D gene ambiguous. Germline lookup yields CDR1 SNHLY and CDR2 FYNNEI. CDR3 size: 14 residues. CDR3: CASGEGLSNQPQHF. In DNA, the CDR3 is TGTGCCAGCGGTGAAGGACTTAGCAATCAGCCCCAGCATTTT.

In this sample, this clonotype turned up many times. This chain connects TRBV18 to TRBJ2-1, with TRBD2 matching 13 bases. The V gene's germline CDR1 is KGHSH and CDR2 LQKENI. V dropped 4 bases and J dropped 0; count of bases not matched to a gene: 3. The CDR3 has 17 amino acids. The CDR3 DNA follows: TGTGCCAGCTCACTTAGACTAGCGGGGGGCTCCTACAATGAGCAGTTCTTC. Residues: CASSLRLAGGSYNEQFF. The variable domain in full, with the rest retrieved from reference TRBV18 and TRBJ2-1, is NAGVMQNPRHLVRRRGQEARLRCSPMKGHSHVYWYRQLPEEGLKFMVYLQKENIIDESGMPKERFSAEFPKEGPSILRIQQVVRGDSAAYFCASSLRLAGGSYNEQFFGPGTRLTVL.

This clonotype was counted ten times or more. J is TRBJ2-7 and V is TRBV27, with D possibly matching TRBD1 (6 bases). Germline V CDR1 and CDR2: MNHEY, SMNVEV (reference sequence). The CDR3 loop spans 12 amino acids. V gave up 8 bases and J gave up 5 bases, with 13 bases separating them. The DNA of the CDR3 is TGTGCCAGCGGGGATGACAGGAACGAGCAGTACTTC. This codes for CASGDDRNEQYF.

This clonotype came up a few times. V is TRBV11-2 and J is TRBJ2-1; TRBD1 might be the D (6 bases). The CDR3 spans 14 residues. With 5 bases removed from V and 4 bases from J, the gap between germline ends came to 12 bases. CDR1 and CDR2 from the germline V gene are SGHAT and FQNNGV. DNA of the CDR3: TGTGCCAGCAGCCACAGGGACCAATACAATGAGCAGTTCTTC. It translates to CASSHRDQYNEQFF.

This clonotype has more than one count but fewer than ten. This chain links TRBV12-3 or TRBV12-4 with TRBJ1-1; no clear D gene. The germline V and J ends were trimmed by 4 bases and 6 bases, with 12 bases remaining between them. The CDR3 extends over 13 amino acids. The CDR3 DNA follows: TGTGCCAGCAGTTACAGTTCTTGGTCTGAAGCTTTCTTT. It is translated as CASSYSSWSEAFF.

V and J are TRBV20-1 and TRBJ1-5; 11 nucleotides align to TRBD1. The CDR3 length is 14 residues. The germline CDR1 and CDR2 sequences are DFQATT and SNEGSKA (reference sequence). The trim removed 4 bases at V and 9 bases at J, leaving 8 bases unmatched. CDR3 region: CSATGTGGPPPQHF. The CDR3 DNA is TGCAGTGCTACCGGGACAGGGGGTCCTCCGCCCCAGCATTTT.

This chain links TRBV10-3 with TRBJ1-1; maybe TRBD1 (6 bases). Germline V gene lookup returns CDR1 ENHRY and CDR2 SYGVKD. CDR3 length equals 14 residues. The V gene lost 7 bases and the J gene lost 5 bases, with 17 bases spanning the gap. The DNA of the CDR3 is TGTGCCATCAACAGGGAAGGAAGGGATACTGAAGCTTTCTTT. Translated, it gives CAINREGRDTEAFF.

The V gene is TRBV10-2, the J gene TRBJ2-1; 7 bases align to TRBD2. Per germline, CDR1 WSHSY and CDR2 SAAADI. CDR3 length: 14 residues. With 6 bases clipped from V and 8 bases from J, the junction kept 10 bases outside the gene matches. CDR3 amino acids: CASSREGPWDEQFF. In DNA form, the CDR3 reads TGCGCCAGCAGCAGGGAGGGGCCTTGGGATGAGCAGTTCTTC.

This clonotype has only a few counts. The genes are TRBV20-1 and TRBJ2-1; 12 bases are a match to TRBD2. With V trimmed by 6 bases and J by 7 bases, 10 bases remained unmatched. The germline gives CDR1 DFQATT, CDR2 SNEGSKA (reference sequence). CDR3 size: 15 residues. The CDR3 DNA follows: TGCAGTGCCTCTTCTAGCGGGGGGGCCGTTAATGAGCAGTTCTTC. As protein: CSASSSGGAVNEQFF.